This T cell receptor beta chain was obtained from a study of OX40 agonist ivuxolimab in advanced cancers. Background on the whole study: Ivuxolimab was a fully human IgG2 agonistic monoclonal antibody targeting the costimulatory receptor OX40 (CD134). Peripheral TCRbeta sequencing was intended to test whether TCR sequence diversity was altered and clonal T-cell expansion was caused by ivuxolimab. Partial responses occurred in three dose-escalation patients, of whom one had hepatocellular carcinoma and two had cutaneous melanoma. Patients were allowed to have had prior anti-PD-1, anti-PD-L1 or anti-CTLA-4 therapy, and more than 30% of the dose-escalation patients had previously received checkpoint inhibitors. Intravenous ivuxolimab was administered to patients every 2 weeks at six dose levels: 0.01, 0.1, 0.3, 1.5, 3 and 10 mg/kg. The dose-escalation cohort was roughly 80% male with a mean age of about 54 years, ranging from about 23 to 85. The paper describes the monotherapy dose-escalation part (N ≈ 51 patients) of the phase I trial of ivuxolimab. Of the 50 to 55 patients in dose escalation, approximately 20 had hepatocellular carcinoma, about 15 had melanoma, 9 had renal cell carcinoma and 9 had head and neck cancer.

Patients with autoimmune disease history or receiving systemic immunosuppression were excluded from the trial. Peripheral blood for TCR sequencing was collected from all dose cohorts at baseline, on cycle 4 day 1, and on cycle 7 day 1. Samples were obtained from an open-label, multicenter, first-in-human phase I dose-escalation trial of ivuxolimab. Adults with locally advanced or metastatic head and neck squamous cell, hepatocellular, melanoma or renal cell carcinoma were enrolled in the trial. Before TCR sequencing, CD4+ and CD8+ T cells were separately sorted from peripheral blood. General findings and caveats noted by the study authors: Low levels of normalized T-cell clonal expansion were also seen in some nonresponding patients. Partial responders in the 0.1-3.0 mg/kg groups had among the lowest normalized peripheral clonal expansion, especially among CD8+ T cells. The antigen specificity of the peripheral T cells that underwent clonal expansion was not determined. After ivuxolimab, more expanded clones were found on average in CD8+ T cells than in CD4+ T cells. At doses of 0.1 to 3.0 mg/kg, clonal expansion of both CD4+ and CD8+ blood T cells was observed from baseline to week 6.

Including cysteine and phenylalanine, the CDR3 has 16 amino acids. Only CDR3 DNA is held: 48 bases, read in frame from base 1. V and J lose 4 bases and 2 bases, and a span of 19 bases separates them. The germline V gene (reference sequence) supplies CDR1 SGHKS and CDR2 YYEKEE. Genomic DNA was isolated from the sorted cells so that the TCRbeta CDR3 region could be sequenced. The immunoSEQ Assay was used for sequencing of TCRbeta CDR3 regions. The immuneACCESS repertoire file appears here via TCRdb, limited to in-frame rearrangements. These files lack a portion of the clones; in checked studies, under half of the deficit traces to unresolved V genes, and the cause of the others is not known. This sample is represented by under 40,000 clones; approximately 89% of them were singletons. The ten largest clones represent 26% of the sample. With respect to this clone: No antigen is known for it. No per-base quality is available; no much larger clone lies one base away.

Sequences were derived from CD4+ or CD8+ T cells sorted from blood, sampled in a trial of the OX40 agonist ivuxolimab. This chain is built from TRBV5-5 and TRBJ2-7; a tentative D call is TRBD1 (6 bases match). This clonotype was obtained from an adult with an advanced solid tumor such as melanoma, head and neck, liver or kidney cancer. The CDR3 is CASSGFGGVGPYEQYF. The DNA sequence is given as TGTGCCAGCAGCGGGTTTGGGGGCGTCGGTCCCTACGAGCAGTACTTC.